This record looks at one T cell receptor (beta chain) sequence and its context. Its antigen is still unknown. TCRdb keeps only in-frame clones here, not all; method: immunoSEQ multiplex PCR. Of about 17,000 clones in the sample, about four fifths were seen once. The unexposed donors gave CD4+ T cells in about 2011-2018, prior to COVID-19. After about 11 days of culture, CD4+ T cells were isolated. The source of the sample is a study of CD4 T cells in relation to SARS-CoV-2 and coronaviruses. The receptor's source is a human donor in good health. Input material: CD4+ T cells from PBMCs, cultured in vitro.

The CDR3, as DNA: TGTGCCAGCAGCCAAGCGGGTATCACCTACGAGCAGTACTTC. Translated, it gives CASSQAGITYEQYF. The rearrangement joins TRBV3-1 (or the pseudogene TRBV3-2) to TRBJ2-7; D unresolved. CDR1 LGHDT and CDR2 YNNKEL come from the germline V gene (reference sequence). The CDR3 has 14 amino acids. Trimming left V 1 base short and J 2 bases short, with 9 bases between.